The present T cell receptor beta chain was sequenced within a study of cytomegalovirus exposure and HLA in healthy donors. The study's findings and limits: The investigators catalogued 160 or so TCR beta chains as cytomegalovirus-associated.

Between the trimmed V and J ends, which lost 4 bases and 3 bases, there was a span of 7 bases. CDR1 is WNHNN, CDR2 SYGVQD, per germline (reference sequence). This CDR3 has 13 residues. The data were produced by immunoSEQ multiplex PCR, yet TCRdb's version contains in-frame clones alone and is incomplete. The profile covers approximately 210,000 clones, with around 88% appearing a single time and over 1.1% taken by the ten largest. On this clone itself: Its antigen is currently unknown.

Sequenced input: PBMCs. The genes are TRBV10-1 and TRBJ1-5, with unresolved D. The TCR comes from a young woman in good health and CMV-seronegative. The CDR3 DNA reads TGCGCCAGCAGTGCCAGCGACAATCAGCCCCAGCATTTT. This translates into CASSASDNQPQHF.